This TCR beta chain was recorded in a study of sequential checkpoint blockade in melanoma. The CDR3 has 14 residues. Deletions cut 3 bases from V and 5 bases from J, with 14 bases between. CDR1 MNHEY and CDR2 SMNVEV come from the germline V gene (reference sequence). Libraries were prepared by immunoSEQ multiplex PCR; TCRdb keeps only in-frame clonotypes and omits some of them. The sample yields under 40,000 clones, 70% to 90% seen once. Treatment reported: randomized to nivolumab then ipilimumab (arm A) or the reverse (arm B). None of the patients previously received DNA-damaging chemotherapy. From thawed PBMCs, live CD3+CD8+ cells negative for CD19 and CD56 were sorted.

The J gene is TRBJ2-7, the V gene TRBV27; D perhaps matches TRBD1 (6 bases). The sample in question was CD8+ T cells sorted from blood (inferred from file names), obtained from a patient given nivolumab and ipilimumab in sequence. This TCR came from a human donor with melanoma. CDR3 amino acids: CASSLGASADEQYF. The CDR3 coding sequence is TGTGCCAGCAGTTTGGGGGCGTCGGCCGACGAGCAGTACTTC.